The 27 T cell receptor beta chains below come from one sample, sequenced in a study of shared clonotypes between healthy human individuals. Clones were read by immunoSEQ multiplex PCR, and TCRdb kept only the in-frame ones, dropping some. There are around 480,000 clones in the sample; approximately 79% occur only once, and under 15% lies in the top ten. The sequenced sample consisted of PBMCs. The receptor set was obtained from a middle-aged woman in good health. Some clones in this sample may be carry-over from other donors' samples.

A note on this clone: Other nucleotide sequences from this sample produce the same CDR3. This rearrangement joins TRBV25-1 to TRBJ2-7; a weak D match, TRBD2 (5 bases). Germline values: CDR1 MGHDK, CDR2 SYGVNS. The CDR3 extends over 14 amino acids. V was clipped by 8 bases and J by 2 bases, with 16 bases between them. The CDR3 DNA follows: TGTGCCAGCGGAGGAGACCGAGACGCCTACGAGCAGTACTTC. Encoded protein: CASGGDRDAYEQYF.

This clone was seen many times. The V call is TRBV7-2, the J call TRBJ1-2; D not resolved. Between the trimmed V and J ends, which lost 5 bases and 6 bases, there was a span of 16 bases. This CDR3 has 14 amino acids. Germline CDR1 is SGHTA and CDR2 is FQGNSA. CDR3 in amino acids: CASSPDGRVNGYTF. The CDR3 region has the DNA TGTGCCAGCAGCCCAGACGGGAGGGTAAATGGCTACACCTTC.

The chain recombines TRBV7-2 with TRBJ1-1; D is perhaps TRBD1 (5 bases). The CDR3 consists of 15 residues. Trimming took off 1 base at V and 0 bases at J, with 9 bases between the two ends. Germline CDR1 is SGHTA and CDR2 is FQGNSA. The DNA for the CDR3 is TGTGCCAGCAGCTTAGGGGGGGGTATGAACACTGAAGCTTTCTTT. Amino acids: CASSLGGGMNTEAFF.

The gene calls are TRBV5-1 and TRBJ2-3; 10 positions match TRBD1. Per germline, CDR1 SGHRS and CDR2 YFSETQ. V was pared by 4 bases and J by 7 bases, with 6 bases of the junction left unmatched. This CDR3 spans 14 amino acids. The CDR3 nucleotides read TGCGCCAGCAGCCCCGGGACAGGGGCGAATACGCAGTATTTT. It codes for CASSPGTGANTQYF.

The CDR3: CASSLKGQGVHEQFF. CDR3 nucleotides: TGTGCCAGCAGTTTAAAGGGACAGGGTGTTCATGAGCAGTTCTTC. The chain links TRBV27 to TRBJ2-1; the match to TRBD1 covers 9 bases. This CDR3 has 15 amino acids. Germline-derived CDR1 and CDR2 are MNHEY and SMNVEV (reference sequence). J lost 8 bases, V lost 2 bases, and 7 bases had no gene match.

This clone was picked up one time. The gene calls are TRBV19 and TRBJ2-7; 11 nucleotides line up with TRBD1. From germline, CDR1 is LNHDA and CDR2 SQIVND (reference sequence). V was pared by 6 bases and J by 2 bases, with 15 bases of the junction left unmatched. The CDR3 is 18 amino acids. For the CDR3, the DNA is TGTGCCAGTAGCCCACACTCCCGGGGACAGGGGGGAGCCTACGAGCAGTACTTC. Its translation: CASSPHSRGQGGAYEQYF.

This chain connects TRBV27 to TRBJ2-7; D might be TRBD2 (6 bases). CDR1 is MNHEY, CDR2 SMNVEV, per germline (reference sequence). The CDR3 totals 15 residues. V was shortened by 6 bases and J by 2 bases, with 17 bases between the two germline ends. CDR3 region: CASSRNAGTAYEQYF. In nucleotides, the CDR3 is TGTGCCAGCAGCCGGAACGCGGGGACCGCCTACGAGCAGTACTTC.

The chain links TRBV11-2 to TRBJ2-7; the D gene is possibly TRBD1 (6 bases). The CDR3 has 15 residues. The V end was cut by 1 base, the J end by 3 bases, with 13 bases between. The germline V gene has CDR1 SGHAT and CDR2 FQNNGV. DNA for the CDR3: TGTGCCAGCAGCTTAGGTAGTGGACAGTTCTACGAGCAGTACTTC. It specifies CASSLGSGQFYEQYF. Full variable domain (remainder filled in from reference TRBV11-2 and TRBJ2-7): EAGVAQSPRYKIIEKRQSVAFWCNPISGHATLYWYQQILGQGPKLLIQFQNNGVVDDSQLPKDRFSAERLKGVDSTLKIQPAKLEDSAVYLCASSLGSGQFYEQYFGPGTRLTVT.

Comments on this clone: At the DNA level, this CDR3 is encoded by other sequences in the same sample as well. The V gene is TRBV7-3, the J gene TRBJ1-1; 9 bases map to TRBD1. CDR3 length: 13 amino acids. With 2 bases clipped from V and 5 bases from J, the junction kept 0 bases outside the gene matches. Germline values: CDR1 SGHTA, CDR2 FQGTGA. The CDR3 DNA follows: TGTGCCAGCAGCTTAGGACAGGGGACTGAAGCTTTCTTT. Its protein is CASSLGQGTEAFF.

Here the CDR3 reads CASSLEPSGEQYF. The DNA of the CDR3 is TGCGCCAGCAGCTTGGAGCCATCCGGCGAGCAGTACTTC. The chain combines TRBV5-1 with TRBJ2-5, with D hard to call. The tail of the sequence fits TRBJ2-7 better, so the J call may be wrong. The CDR3 runs 13 residues. Germline-derived CDR1 and CDR2 are SGHRS and YFSETQ.

This clone appeared a single time. The rearrangement joins TRBV7-2 to TRBJ1-1; 8 positions agree with TRBD1. The CDR3 is 13 amino acids. V was pared by 5 bases and J by 8 bases, with 7 bases of the junction left unmatched. The germline V gene has CDR1 SGHTA and CDR2 FQGNSA. CDR3 sequence (DNA): TGTGCCAGCAGCCCCTCCGGGGACAGGGAAGCTTTCTTT. Translated, it gives CASSPSGDREAFF.

V usage is TRBV7-8 and J usage is TRBJ1-2, with D possibly being TRBD1 (6 bases). The germline CDR1 and CDR2 sequences are SGHVS and FQNEAQ. Trimming shortened V by 4 bases and J by 3 bases, and 12 bases separated the two germline ends. This CDR3 is built from 14 residues. Here the CDR3 reads CASSSREGDYGYTF. The DNA of the CDR3 is TGTGCCAGCAGCTCGCGGGAGGGGGACTATGGCTACACCTTC.

The chain recombines TRBV5-1 with TRBJ1-5; a possible D gene is TRBD1 (6 bases). The CDR3 runs 16 residues. Germline assignment: CDR1 SGHRS and CDR2 YFSETQ. Trimming shortened V by 0 bases and J by 5 bases, and 15 bases separated the two germline ends. CDR3 in amino acids: CASSLGQGGDDQPQHF. CDR3 DNA: TGCGCCAGCAGCTTGGGTCAAGGGGGGGATGATCAGCCCCAGCATTTT.

The CDR3 DNA is TGTGCCAGCAGTCCAAACACCTACAATGAGCAGTTCTTC. It codes for CASSPNTYNEQFF. This chain joins TRBV28 and TRBJ2-1; D is ambiguous. This CDR3 is built from 13 residues. Germline-derived CDR1 and CDR2 are MDHEN and SYDVKM. V was shortened by 5 bases and J by 2 bases, with 7 bases between the two germline ends. Supplemented by reference TRBV28 and TRBJ2-1, the full variable domain reads DVKVTQSSRYLVKRTGEKVFLECVQDMDHENMFWYRQDPGLGLRLIYFSYDVKMKEKGDIPEGYSVSREKKERFSLILESASTNQTSMYLCASSPNTYNEQFFGPGTRLTVL.

The V gene is TRBV23-1, the J gene TRBJ2-7, with no clear D. TRBV23-1 is an ORF, with its function uncertain. V lost 0 bases to trimming and J lost 3 bases, with 12 bases between them. The CDR3 totals 15 residues. CDR3 amino acids: CASSQSLASNYEQYF. The CDR3 region has the DNA TGCGCCAGCAGTCAATCCCTCGCATCCAACTACGAGCAGTACTTC.

This clone was picked up a small number of times. This sequence joins TRBV28 and TRBJ1-2, with 9 bases lining up with TRBD1. The V segment lost 6 bases and the J segment 0 bases; nucleotides outside the gene matches: 8. There are 16 residues in the CDR3. Germline V lookup: CDR1 MDHEN, CDR2 SYDVKM. The CDR3 DNA follows: TGTGCCAGCAGCGCCCCCGGGACAGGGACTAACTATGGCTACACCTTC. Amino acids: CASSAPGTGTNYGYTF.

A single count supports this clone. This chain joins TRBV6-6 and TRBJ1-1; D remains unclear. CDR3 length: 12 amino acids. Germline CDR1 MNHNY, CDR2 SVGAGI (reference sequence). V was trimmed by 5 bases and J by 4 bases, leaving 8 bases between them. CDR3: CASSPPATEAFF. CDR3 in DNA: TGTGCCAGCAGTCCCCCTGCCACTGAAGCTTTCTTT.

A few counts support this clone. This chain uses TRBV28 with TRBJ2-5; D is undetermined. The CDR3 totals 14 residues. The V gene lost 5 bases and the J gene lost 0 bases, with 10 bases spanning the gap. Germline values: CDR1 MDHEN, CDR2 SYDVKM. The CDR3 nucleotides are TGTGCCAGCAGTGGAACAGTTTACCAAGAGACCCAGTACTTC. Its protein is CASSGTVYQETQYF.

The CDR3 nucleotides are TGTGCCAGCAGCTTAGCAGGGGGCTCCTACGAGCAGTACTTC. This sequence encodes CASSLAGGSYEQYF. The V gene is TRBV7-3, the J gene TRBJ2-7, with 7 bases that match TRBD1. V lost 2 bases to trimming and J lost 0 bases; unmatched junction nucleotides: 1. Germline V lookup: CDR1 SGHTA, CDR2 FQGTGA. CDR3 size: 14 residues.

About this clone: The sample carries other DNA sequences with the same CDR3. The CDR3 reads CASSFYGDTQYF. The CDR3 DNA sequence: TGTGCCAGCAGCTTTTACGGGGATACGCAGTATTTT. The chain employs TRBV7-2 and TRBJ2-3; D remains ambiguous. The CDR3 has 12 residues. Germline assignment: CDR1 SGHTA and CDR2 FQGNSA. The V end was cut by 3 bases, the J end by 6 bases, with 7 bases between.

V is TRBV18 and J is TRBJ2-5; either TRBD1 or TRBD2 may supply D (5 bases each). Germline V gene lookup returns CDR1 KGHSH and CDR2 LQKENI. This CDR3 region has 16 residues. V was clipped by 0 bases and J by 5 bases, with 16 bases between them. The CDR3: CASSPPGDPYTETQYF. CDR3 nucleotide sequence: TGTGCCAGCTCACCACCGGGGGACCCATATACGGAGACCCAGTACTTC.

This chain joins TRBV30 and TRBJ2-3, with unresolved D. The germline CDR1 and CDR2 sequences are GTSNPN and SVGIG (reference sequence). CDR3 length equals 15 residues. V lost 0 bases, J lost 0 bases, and 10 bases lay in between. The CDR3 spells CAWSVLRTSTDTQYF. The CDR3 bases are TGTGCCTGGAGTGTACTTCGTACTAGCACAGATACGCAGTATTTT.

This chain links TRBV2 with TRBJ2-1; D call uncertain. The CDR3 spans 13 residues. Germline CDR1 is SNHLY and CDR2 is FYNNEI. Deletions cut 3 bases from V and 6 bases from J, with 9 bases between. The CDR3 DNA follows: TGTGCCAGCAGTGATACATCACGCAATGAGCAGTTCTTC. Residues: CASSDTSRNEQFF.

This chain uses TRBV13 with TRBJ2-3; a weak D match, TRBD2 (6 bases). CDR1 is PRHDT, CDR2 FYEKMQ, per germline (reference sequence). The CDR3 loop spans 14 amino acids. V lost 3 bases and J 0 bases, leaving 7 bases between the germline ends. CDR3 DNA sequence: TGTGCCAGCAGCTTCGGGGGTAGCACAGATACGCAGTATTTT. Its translation is CASSFGGSTDTQYF. The entire variable domain, with the rest obtained from reference TRBV13 and TRBJ2-3, is as follows: AAGVIQSPRHLIKEKRETATLKCYPIPRHDTVYWYQQGPGQDPQFLISFYEKMQSDKGSIPDRFSAQQFSDYHSELNMSSLELGDSALYFCASSFGGSTDTQYFGPGTRLTVL.

As regards this clone: It differs at one base from a far larger clone, so likely a read error. The chain carries TRBV28 and TRBJ1-2; D is uncertain. Germline CDR1 MDHEN, CDR2 SYDVKM. This CDR3 has 12 amino acids. The CDR3 protein is CVSSFGVDGYTF. DNA for the CDR3: TGTGTCAGCAGTTTCGGGGTTGATGGCTACACCTTC.

The chain recombines TRBV27 with TRBJ2-2; TRBD2 matches 15 bases. The CDR3 has 16 residues. The germline gives CDR1 MNHEY, CDR2 SMNVEV (reference sequence). Trimming at V came to 9 bases and at J to 4 bases, leaving 6 bases not matched to a gene. CDR3 DNA sequence: TGTGCCAGTTCCGGGACTAGCGGGAGGCCCACCGGGGAGCTGTTTTTT. Its translation: CASSGTSGRPTGELFF.

This clone was detected only once. The J gene is TRBJ1-5, the V gene TRBV28; D perhaps matches TRBD1 (6 bases). The CDR3 covers 14 residues. Germline values: CDR1 MDHEN, CDR2 SYDVKM. V was pared by 7 bases and J by 5 bases, with 15 bases between. DNA for the CDR3: TGTGCCAGCAATACCGGACAGTACCATCAGCCCCAGCATTTT. This encodes CASNTGQYHQPQHF.